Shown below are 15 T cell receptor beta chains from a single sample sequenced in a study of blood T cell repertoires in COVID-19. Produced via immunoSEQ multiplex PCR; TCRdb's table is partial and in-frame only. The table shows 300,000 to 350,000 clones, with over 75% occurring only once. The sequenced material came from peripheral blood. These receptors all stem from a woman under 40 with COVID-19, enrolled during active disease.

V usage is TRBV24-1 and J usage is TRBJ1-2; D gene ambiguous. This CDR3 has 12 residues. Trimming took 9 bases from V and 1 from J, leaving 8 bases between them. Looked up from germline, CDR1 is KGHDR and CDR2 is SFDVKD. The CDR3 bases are TGTGCCACCGGTAACAATAACTATGGCTACACCTTC. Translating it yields CATGNNNYGYTF.

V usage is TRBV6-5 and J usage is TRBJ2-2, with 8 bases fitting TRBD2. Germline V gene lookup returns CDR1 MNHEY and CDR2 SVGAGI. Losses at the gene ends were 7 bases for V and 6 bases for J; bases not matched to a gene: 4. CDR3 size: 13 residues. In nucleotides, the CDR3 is TGTGCCAGCATTGCGGGAGGTCCCGGGGAGCTGTTTTTT. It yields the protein CASIAGGPGELFF.

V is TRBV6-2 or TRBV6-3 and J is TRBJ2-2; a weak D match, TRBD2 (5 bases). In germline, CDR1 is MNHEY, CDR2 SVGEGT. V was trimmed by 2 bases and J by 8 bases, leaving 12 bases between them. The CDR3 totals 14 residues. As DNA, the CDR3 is TGTGCCAGCAGTTACACCGGACTCCATGGGGAGCTGTTTTTT. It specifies CASSYTGLHGELFF.

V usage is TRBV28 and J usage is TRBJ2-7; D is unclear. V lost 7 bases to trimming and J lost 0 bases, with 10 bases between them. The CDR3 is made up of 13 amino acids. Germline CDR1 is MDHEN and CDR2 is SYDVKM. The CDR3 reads CASTTAISYEQYF. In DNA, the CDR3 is TGTGCCAGCACTACAGCCATCTCCTACGAGCAGTACTTC.

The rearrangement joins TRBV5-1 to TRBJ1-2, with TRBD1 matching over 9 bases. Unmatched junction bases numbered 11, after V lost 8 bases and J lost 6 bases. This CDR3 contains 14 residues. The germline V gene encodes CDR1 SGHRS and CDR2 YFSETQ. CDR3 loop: CASEAGTGRNGYTF. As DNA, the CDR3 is TGCGCCAGTGAGGCTGGGACAGGGCGGAATGGCTACACCTTC.

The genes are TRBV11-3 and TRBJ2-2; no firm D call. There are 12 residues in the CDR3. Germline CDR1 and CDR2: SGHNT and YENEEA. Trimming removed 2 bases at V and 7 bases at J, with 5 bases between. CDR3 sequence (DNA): TGTGCCAGCAGCTTACGTGTCGGGGAGCTGTTTTTT. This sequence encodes CASSLRVGELFF.

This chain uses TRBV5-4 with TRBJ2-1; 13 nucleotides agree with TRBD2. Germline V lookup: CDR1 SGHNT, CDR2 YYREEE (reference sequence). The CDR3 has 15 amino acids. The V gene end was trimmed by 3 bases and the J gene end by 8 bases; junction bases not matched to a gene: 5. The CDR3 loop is CASSWTSGSSYEQFF. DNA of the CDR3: TGTGCCAGCAGCTGGACTAGCGGGAGTTCGTATGAGCAGTTCTTC.

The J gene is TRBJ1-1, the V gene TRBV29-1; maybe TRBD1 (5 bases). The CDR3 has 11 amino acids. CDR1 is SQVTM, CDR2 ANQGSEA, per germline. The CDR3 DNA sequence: TGCAGTGTCTTCACAGGAATTGAAGCTTTCTTT. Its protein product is CSVFTGIEAFF.

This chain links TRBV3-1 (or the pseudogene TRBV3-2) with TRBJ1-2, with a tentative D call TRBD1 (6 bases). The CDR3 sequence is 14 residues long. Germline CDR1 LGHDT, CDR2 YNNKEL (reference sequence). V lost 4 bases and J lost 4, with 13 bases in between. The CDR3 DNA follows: TGTGCCAGCAGCCCCAGGGACAAGTTCTATGGCTACACCTTC. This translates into CASSPRDKFYGYTF.

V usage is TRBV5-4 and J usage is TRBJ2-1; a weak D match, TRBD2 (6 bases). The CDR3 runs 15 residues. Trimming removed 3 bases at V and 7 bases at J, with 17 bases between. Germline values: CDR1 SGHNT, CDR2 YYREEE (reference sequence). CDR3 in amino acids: CASSSPGVELNEQFF. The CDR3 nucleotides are TGTGCCAGCAGCTCGCCGGGGGTAGAATTAAATGAGCAGTTCTTC.

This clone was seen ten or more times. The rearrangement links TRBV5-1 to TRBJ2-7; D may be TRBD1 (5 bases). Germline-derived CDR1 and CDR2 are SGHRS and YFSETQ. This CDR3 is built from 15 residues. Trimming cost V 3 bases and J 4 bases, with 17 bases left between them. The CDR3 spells CASSSQRAGKYEQYF. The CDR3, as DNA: TGCGCCAGCAGCTCCCAGCGCGCAGGGAAGTACGAGCAGTACTTC.

CDR3 nucleotides: TGTGCCAGCAGCCAAGGCGGGGGAAATGAGCAGTTCTTC. This gives the protein CASSQGGGNEQFF. This chain links TRBV4-2 with TRBJ2-1; 7 nucleotides line up with TRBD2. Per germline, CDR1 LGHNA and CDR2 YNFKEQ. V lost 1 base to trimming and J lost 7 bases; unmatched junction nucleotides: 1. This CDR3 is 13 amino acids long.

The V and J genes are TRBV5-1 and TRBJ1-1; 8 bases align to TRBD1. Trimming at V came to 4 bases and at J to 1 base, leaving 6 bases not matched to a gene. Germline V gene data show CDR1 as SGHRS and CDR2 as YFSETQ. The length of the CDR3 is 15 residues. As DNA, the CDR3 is TGCGCCAGCAGCCCACGGACAGGGTCGAACACTGAAGCTTTCTTT. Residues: CASSPRTGSNTEAFF.

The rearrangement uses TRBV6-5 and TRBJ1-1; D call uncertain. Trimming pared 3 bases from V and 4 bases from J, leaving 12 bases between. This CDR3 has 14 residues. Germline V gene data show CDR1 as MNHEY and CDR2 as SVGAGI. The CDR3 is CASSYVYSGTEAFF. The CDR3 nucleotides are TGTGCCAGCAGTTATGTATATTCGGGCACTGAAGCTTTCTTT.

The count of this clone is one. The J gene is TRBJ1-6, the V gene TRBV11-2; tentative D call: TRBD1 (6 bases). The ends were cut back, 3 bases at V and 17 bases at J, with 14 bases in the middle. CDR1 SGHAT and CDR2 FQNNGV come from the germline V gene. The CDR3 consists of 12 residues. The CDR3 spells CASSFLSGEVHF. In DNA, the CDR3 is TGTGCCAGCAGCTTCCTATCAGGGGAAGTCCACTTT.